This T cell receptor (beta chain) was sequenced for a study of T cells after yellow fever vaccination. Study-level points and caveats: Abundant clonotypes (contaminants from the bulk population) could be present in FACS-sorted repertoires. A small share of clonotypes appeared in both CD4 and CD8 compartments. Booster sampling recovered most clones from primary vaccination (roughly 97% CD4, roughly 86% CD8).

Only a few counts were recorded for this clonotype. Antigen specificity is unknown. This CDR3 is 14 amino acids long. Germline V gene data show CDR1 as MNHNY and CDR2 as SVGAGI (reference sequence). V was clipped by 6 bases and J by 1 base, with 9 bases between them. It was through 5'RACE template switching that TCR cDNA was made, with a universal primer site and UMIs added. TCRdb called the 5' RACE reads again in MiXCR, with one record for every CDR3 protein. The sample carries some 250,000 distinct CDR3 sequences, more than 3.5% recorded once. The sequences come from PBMCs, collected 15 days after the yellow fever booster vaccination. This chain connects TRBV6-6 to TRBJ1-4, with D uncertain. The source is a man aged 18 to 35 who received the YFV17D yellow fever vaccine. CDR3 sequence (DNA): TGTGCCAGCAGGCCGGACGTAACTAATGAAAAACTGTTTTTT. Protein product: CASRPDVTNEKLFF.